The next 22 T cell receptor beta chains were all read from a single sample in a study of OX40 agonist ivuxolimab in advanced cancers. TCRdb's table, derived via immunoSEQ multiplex PCR, lists solely in-frame clones and lacks some. The sample records roughly 50,000 clones, 82% being singletons. This material consisted of CD4+ or CD8+ T cells sorted from blood, taken in a trial of the OX40 agonist ivuxolimab. These receptor sequences come from an adult with an advanced solid tumor such as melanoma, head and neck, liver or kidney cancer.

This clone was found a few times. This rearrangement joins TRBV5-1 to TRBJ2-5; 7 bases map to TRBD2. The CDR3 consists of 15 residues. Germline V CDR1 and CDR2: SGHRS, YFSETQ. After removal of 5 bases from V and 2 bases from J, the junction contained 9 bases not matched to a gene. The CDR3 sequence: CASRTLAVKQETQYF. As DNA, the CDR3 is TGCGCCAGCAGGACTCTAGCGGTGAAACAAGAGACCCAGTACTTC.

V is TRBV30 and J is TRBJ1-5; D gene ambiguous. V was cut by 3 bases and J by 1 base, with 13 bases left in between. The CDR3 length is 15 residues. The V gene's germline CDR1 is GTSNPN and CDR2 SVGIG (reference sequence). The CDR3 protein is CAWRAAGLSNQPQHF. In DNA form, the CDR3 reads TGTGCCTGGAGGGCCGCGGGTCTAAGCAATCAGCCCCAGCATTTT.

The V and J genes are TRBV30 and TRBJ1-2; no clear D gene. Trimming stripped 0 bases from V and 7 bases from J, with 12 bases between. The CDR3 runs to 13 residues. Germline V gives CDR1 GTSNPN, CDR2 SVGIG (reference sequence). CDR3 coding DNA: TGTGCCTGGAGTGTCAGGTCGAGCCGTGGCTACACCTTC. Residues: CAWSVRSSRGYTF.

The chain links TRBV19 to TRBJ1-5; D is undetermined. Looked up from germline, CDR1 is LNHDA and CDR2 is SQIVND (reference sequence). V lost 3 bases to trimming and J lost 3 bases, with 15 bases between them. CDR3 size: 16 residues. The CDR3 DNA follows: TGTGCCAGTAGTATTATAAAGGGTCAGCCCAATCAGCCCCAGCATTTT. This encodes CASSIIKGQPNQPQHF.

V and J are TRBV27 and TRBJ2-5, with 8 bases aligning to TRBD1. This CDR3 is 16 amino acids long. With 5 bases clipped from V and 2 bases from J, the junction kept 10 bases outside the gene matches. CDR1 is MNHEY, CDR2 SMNVEV, per germline (reference sequence). The CDR3 DNA reads TGTGCCAGCAGTCCAATCGGGACAGGACCACAAGAGACCCAGTACTTC. Translation: CASSPIGTGPQETQYF.

As for this clone: Other DNA sequences in the sample encode the same CDR3. CDR3 protein: CASSYRRQGVTGNTIYF. For the CDR3, the DNA is TGTGCCAGCAGTTACAGGCGACAGGGGGTTACTGGAAACACCATATATTTT. The V and J genes are TRBV6-7 and TRBJ1-3; 9 bases match TRBD1. TRBV6-7 is treated as an ORF (open reading frame) with a function not yet certain. With 2 bases clipped from V and 2 bases from J, the junction kept 7 bases outside the gene matches. The CDR3 is 17 residues long.

The rearrangement links TRBV6-5 to TRBJ1-2; unclear D gene. The germline gives CDR1 MNHEY, CDR2 SVGAGI. This CDR3 is built from 13 residues. The germline V and J ends were trimmed by 2 bases and 5 bases, with 9 bases remaining between them. The CDR3 nucleotides are TGTGCCAGCAGTTACACGGTTGGGTATGGCTACACCTTC. Its translation is CASSYTVGYGYTF.

This clone appeared a few times. The chain recombines TRBV28 with TRBJ2-3, with 11 bases lining up with TRBD1. V was clipped by 6 bases and J by 6 bases; unmatched bases: 11. The CDR3 sequence is 16 residues long. Germline V gene sequence: CDR1 MDHEN, CDR2 SYDVKM. Written as DNA, the CDR3 is TGTGCCAGCAGGGGGACGGGACAGGGGGTTTCGGATACGCAGTATTTT. Amino acids: CASRGTGQGVSDTQYF.

The sample holds a few counts of this clone. The chain is built from TRBV18 and TRBJ1-1; possible D gene TRBD1, 5 bases. The germline V and J ends were trimmed by 0 bases and 0 bases, with 8 bases remaining between them. The germline gives CDR1 KGHSH, CDR2 LQKENI. The CDR3 has 15 residues. CDR3 DNA: TGTGCCAGCTCACCACCTCCGGGGGTGAACACTGAAGCTTTCTTT. This sequence encodes CASSPPPGVNTEAFF.

The chain combines TRBV9 with TRBJ1-2; D might be TRBD1 (5 bases). Trimming took 0 bases from V and 2 from J, leaving 17 bases between them. CDR1 and CDR2 (germline): SGDLS, YYNGEE. This CDR3 has 17 residues. For the CDR3, the DNA is TGTGCCAGCAGCGTAGCAGCAGGGACGAACGGCAACTATGGCTACACCTTC. This translates into CASSVAAGTNGNYGYTF.

This clone turned up a few times. The chain joins TRBV7-9 to TRBJ2-5; D perhaps matches TRBD2 (6 bases). In germline, CDR1 is SEHNR, CDR2 FQNEAQ (reference sequence). The CDR3 is 14 residues long. The V and J ends lost 3 bases and 4 bases respectively, with 12 bases between them. The DNA of the CDR3 is TGTGCCAGCAGCTTCAGGAAGGAGGGAGAGACCCAGTACTTC. Its protein is CASSFRKEGETQYF.

The chain carries TRBV21-1 and TRBJ1-2; TRBD1 was called by the table and not checked on the DNA. TRBV21-1 is a pseudogene locus. CDR3 length equals 13 residues. Here the CDR3 reads CASMGRQGDGYTF. The CDR3, as DNA: TGTGCCAGCATGGGGAGACAGGGGGATGGCTACACCTTC.

DNA for the CDR3: TGCGCCAGCAGCTTGGGGACAGGGGAGACCCAGTACTTC. This translates into CASSLGTGETQYF. The J gene is TRBJ2-5, the V gene TRBV5-1; 8 nucleotides line up with TRBD1. Unmatched junction bases numbered 0, after V lost 0 bases and J lost 5 bases. The CDR3 contains 13 residues. Germline values: CDR1 SGHRS, CDR2 YFSETQ.

V and J are TRBV2 and TRBJ2-4; 8 nucleotides line up with TRBD1. The CDR3 sequence is 16 residues long. Trimming removed 6 bases from V and 0 bases from J; junction bases left unmatched: 7. Germline CDR1 is SNHLY and CDR2 is FYNNEI. CDR3 coding DNA: TGTGCCAGCAGGAGGGACAGGAGCTTAGCCAAAAACATTCAGTACTTC. Amino acids: CASRRDRSLAKNIQYF.

The chain carries TRBV6-4 and TRBJ2-7; D perhaps matches TRBD1 (5 bases). This CDR3 region has 15 residues. V was clipped by 2 bases and J by 3 bases, with 14 bases between them. The germline V gene has CDR1 MRHNA and CDR2 SNTAGT. The CDR3 nucleotides are TGTGCCAGCAGTGACAGGGGTAGTGCGAGCTACGAGCAGTACTTC. It yields the protein CASSDRGSASYEQYF.

The gene calls are TRBV5-4 and TRBJ1-1; 8 positions match TRBD1. The V segment lost 3 bases and the J segment 5 bases; nucleotides outside the gene matches: 6. This CDR3 contains 14 residues. Germline CDR1 is SGHNT and CDR2 is YYREEE (reference sequence). CDR3 residues: CASSYRQGRTEAFF. Here the CDR3 DNA reads TGTGCCAGCAGCTACCGACAGGGGCGTACTGAAGCTTTCTTT.

The DNA for the CDR3 is TGTGCCTGGAGCCGGGACAGGGGTAATTCCGGCAATTCACCCCTCCACTTT. It encodes CAWSRDRGNSGNSPLHF. The chain uses TRBV30 and TRBJ1-6; 10 bases fit TRBD1. V trimming: 3 bases; J trimming: 7 bases; junction bases outside the gene matches: 12. The CDR3 length is 17 residues. Per the germline V gene, CDR1 is GTSNPN and CDR2 is SVGIG (reference sequence).

This sequence joins TRBV29-1 and TRBJ2-2; 8 bases match TRBD1. V shed 6 bases, J shed 4 bases, and the junction held 4 bases outside the gene matches. The CDR3 runs 13 residues. The germline V gene has CDR1 SQVTM and CDR2 ANQGSEA. CDR3 in DNA: TGCAGCGTCAACCAGGGGGCCACCGGGGAGCTGTTTTTT. Protein product: CSVNQGATGELFF.

The chain links TRBV5-1 to TRBJ2-7, with TRBD2 identical over 9 bases. Per the germline V gene, CDR1 is SGHRS and CDR2 is YFSETQ. Trimming cost V 4 bases and J 2 bases; bases outside gene matches: 10. This CDR3 is built from 16 residues. This CDR3 reads CASSMISSGVAYEQYF. For the CDR3, the DNA is TGCGCCAGCAGCATGATTTCTAGCGGGGTAGCCTACGAGCAGTACTTC.

The V call is TRBV5-5, the J call TRBJ1-2, with D possibly matching TRBD1 (6 bases). V was cut by 0 bases and J by 6 bases, with 9 bases left in between. This CDR3 is built from 13 residues. The germline V gene encodes CDR1 SGHKS and CDR2 YYEKEE (reference sequence). CDR3 region: CASSLAGVDGYTF. The DNA for the CDR3 is TGTGCCAGCAGCTTGGCAGGGGTAGATGGCTACACCTTC.

This chain uses TRBV4-2 with TRBJ2-2; tentative D call: TRBD2 (6 bases). V lost 4 bases, J lost 3 bases, and 12 bases lay in between. The CDR3 loop spans 15 amino acids. Germline CDR1 and CDR2: LGHNA and YNFKEQ. CDR3 DNA: TGTGCCAGCAGCCCCTCCCGGGAGCACACCGGGGAGCTGTTTTTT. Protein: CASSPSREHTGELFF.

Only a few counts were recorded for this clone. The germline gene is not matched at one end of the junction; a read error may be the cause. The rearrangement links TRBV7-2 to TRBJ2-7; TRBD2 matches 8 bases. This CDR3 has 12 amino acids. From germline, CDR1 is SGHTA and CDR2 FQGNSA. In nucleotides, the CDR3 is TGTGCCAGCAGTCAGGAGGCGGGGGGAGTGGGATTC. Amino acid sequence: CASSQEAGGVGF.